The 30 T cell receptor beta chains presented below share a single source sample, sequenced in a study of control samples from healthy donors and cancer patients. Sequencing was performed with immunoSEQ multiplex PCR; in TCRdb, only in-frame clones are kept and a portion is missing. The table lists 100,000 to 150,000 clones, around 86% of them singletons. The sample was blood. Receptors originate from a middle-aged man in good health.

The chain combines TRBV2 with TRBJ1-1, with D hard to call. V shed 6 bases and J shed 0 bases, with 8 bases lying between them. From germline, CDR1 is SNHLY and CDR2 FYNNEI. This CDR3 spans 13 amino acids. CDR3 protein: CASRGELNTEAFF. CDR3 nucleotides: TGTGCCAGCAGAGGAGAGTTGAACACTGAAGCTTTCTTT.

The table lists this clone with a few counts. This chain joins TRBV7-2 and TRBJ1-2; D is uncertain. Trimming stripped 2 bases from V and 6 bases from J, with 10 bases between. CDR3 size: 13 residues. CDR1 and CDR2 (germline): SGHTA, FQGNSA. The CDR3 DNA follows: TGTGCCAGCAGCTTACCGGGATGGGATGGCTACACCTTC. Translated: CASSLPGWDGYTF.

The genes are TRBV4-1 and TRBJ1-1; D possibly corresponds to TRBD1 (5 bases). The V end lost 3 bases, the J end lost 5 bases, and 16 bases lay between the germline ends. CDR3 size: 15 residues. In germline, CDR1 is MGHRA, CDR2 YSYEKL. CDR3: CASSQENRDGTEAFF. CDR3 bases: TGCGCCAGCAGCCAGGAGAACCGGGACGGGACTGAAGCTTTCTTT.

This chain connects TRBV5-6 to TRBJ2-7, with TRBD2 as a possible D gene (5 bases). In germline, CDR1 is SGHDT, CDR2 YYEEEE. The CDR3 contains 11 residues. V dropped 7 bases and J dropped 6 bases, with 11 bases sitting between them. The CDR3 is CASGLVAEQYF. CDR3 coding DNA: TGTGCCAGCGGACTGGTCGCCGAGCAGTACTTC. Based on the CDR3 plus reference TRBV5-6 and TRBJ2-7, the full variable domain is DAGVTQSPTHLIKTRGQQVTLRCSPKSGHDTVSWYQQALGQGPQFIFQYYEEEERQRGNFPDRFSGHQFPNYSSELNVNALLLGDSALYLCASGLVAEQYFGPGTRLTVT.

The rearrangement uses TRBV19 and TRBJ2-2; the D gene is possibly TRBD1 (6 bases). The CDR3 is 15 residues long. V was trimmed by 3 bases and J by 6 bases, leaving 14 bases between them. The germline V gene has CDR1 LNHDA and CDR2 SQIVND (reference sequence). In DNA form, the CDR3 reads TGTGCCAGTAGTATTTCGGGCAGGGGCGCCGGGGAGCTGTTTTTT. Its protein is CASSISGRGAGELFF.

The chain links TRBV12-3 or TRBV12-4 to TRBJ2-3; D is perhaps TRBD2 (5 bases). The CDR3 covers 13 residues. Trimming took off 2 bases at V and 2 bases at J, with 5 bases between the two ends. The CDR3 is CASSLLATDTQYF. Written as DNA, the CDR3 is TGTGCCAGCAGTTTACTAGCCACAGATACGCAGTATTTT.

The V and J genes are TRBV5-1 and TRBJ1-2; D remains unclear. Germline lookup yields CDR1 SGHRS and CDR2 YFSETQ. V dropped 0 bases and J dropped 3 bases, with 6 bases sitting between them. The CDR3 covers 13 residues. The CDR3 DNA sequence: TGCGCCAGCAGCTTGGGACAAGACTATGGCTACACCTTC. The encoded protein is CASSLGQDYGYTF.

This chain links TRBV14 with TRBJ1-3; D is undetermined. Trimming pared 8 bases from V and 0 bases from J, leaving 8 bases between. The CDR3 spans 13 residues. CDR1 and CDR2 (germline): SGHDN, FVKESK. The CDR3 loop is CASSPLSGNTIYF. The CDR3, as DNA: TGTGCCAGCTCGCCTCTCTCTGGAAACACCATATATTTT.

The CDR3 bases are TGTGCCAGCAGCTTAGCCGCCCGGCAGCTCTCTGGAAACACCATATATTTT. As protein: CASSLAARQLSGNTIYF. V is TRBV7-9 and J is TRBJ1-3; no reliable D call. V shed 0 bases and J shed 0 bases, with 12 bases lying between them. The CDR3 contains 17 residues. CDR1 is SEHNR, CDR2 FQNEAQ, per germline (reference sequence).

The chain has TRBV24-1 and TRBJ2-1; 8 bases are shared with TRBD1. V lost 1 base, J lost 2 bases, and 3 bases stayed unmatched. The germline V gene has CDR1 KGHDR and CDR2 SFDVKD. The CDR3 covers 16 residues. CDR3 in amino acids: CATSDFSGGTYNEQFF. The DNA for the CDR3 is TGTGCCACCAGTGATTTTTCAGGGGGCACCTACAATGAGCAGTTCTTC.

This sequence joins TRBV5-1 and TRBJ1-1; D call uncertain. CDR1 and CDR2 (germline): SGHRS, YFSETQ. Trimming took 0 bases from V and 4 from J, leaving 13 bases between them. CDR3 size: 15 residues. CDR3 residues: CASSLAVAIGTEAFF. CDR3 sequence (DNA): TGCGCCAGCAGCTTGGCCGTTGCTATCGGCACTGAAGCTTTCTTT.

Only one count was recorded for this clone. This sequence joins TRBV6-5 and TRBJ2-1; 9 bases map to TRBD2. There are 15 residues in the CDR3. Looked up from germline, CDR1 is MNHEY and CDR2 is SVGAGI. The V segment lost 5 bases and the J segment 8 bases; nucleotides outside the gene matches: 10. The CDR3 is CASSPRSGGFDEQFF. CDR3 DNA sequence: TGTGCCAGCAGTCCCCGAAGCGGGGGGTTCGATGAGCAGTTCTTC.

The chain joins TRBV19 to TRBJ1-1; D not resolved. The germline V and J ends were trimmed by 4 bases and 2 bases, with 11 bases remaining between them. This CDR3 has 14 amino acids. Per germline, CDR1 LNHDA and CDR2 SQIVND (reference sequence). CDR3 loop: CASSSGSVNTEAFF. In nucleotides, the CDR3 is TGTGCCAGTAGTAGTGGCAGCGTAAACACTGAAGCTTTCTTT.

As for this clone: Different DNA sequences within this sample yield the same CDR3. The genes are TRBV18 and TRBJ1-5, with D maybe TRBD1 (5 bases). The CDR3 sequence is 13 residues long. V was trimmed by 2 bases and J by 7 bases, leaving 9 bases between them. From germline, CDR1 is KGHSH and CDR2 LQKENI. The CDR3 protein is CASSPGGDQPQHF. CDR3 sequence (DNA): TGTGCCAGCTCACCAGGGGGGGACCAGCCCCAGCATTTT.

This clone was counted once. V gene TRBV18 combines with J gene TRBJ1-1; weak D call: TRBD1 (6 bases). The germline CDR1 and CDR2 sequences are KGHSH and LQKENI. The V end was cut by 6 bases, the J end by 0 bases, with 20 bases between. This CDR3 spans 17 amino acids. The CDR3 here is CASSSLGGDSMNTEAFF. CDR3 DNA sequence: TGTGCCAGCTCCTCATTAGGGGGGGATTCGATGAACACTGAAGCTTTCTTT.

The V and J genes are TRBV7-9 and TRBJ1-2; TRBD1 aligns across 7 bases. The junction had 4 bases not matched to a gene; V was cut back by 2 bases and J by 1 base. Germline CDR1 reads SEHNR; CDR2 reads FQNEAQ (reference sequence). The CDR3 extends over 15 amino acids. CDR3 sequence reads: CASSLSRDSNYGYTF. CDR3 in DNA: TGTGCCAGCAGCTTATCCCGGGACAGTAACTATGGCTACACCTTC.

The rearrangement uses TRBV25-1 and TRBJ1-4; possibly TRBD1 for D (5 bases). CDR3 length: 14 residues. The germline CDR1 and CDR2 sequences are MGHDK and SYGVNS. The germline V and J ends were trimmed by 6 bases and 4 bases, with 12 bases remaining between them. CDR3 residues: CASSQGLGNEKLFF. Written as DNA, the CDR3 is TGTGCCAGCAGCCAGGGACTGGGTAATGAAAAACTGTTTTTT.

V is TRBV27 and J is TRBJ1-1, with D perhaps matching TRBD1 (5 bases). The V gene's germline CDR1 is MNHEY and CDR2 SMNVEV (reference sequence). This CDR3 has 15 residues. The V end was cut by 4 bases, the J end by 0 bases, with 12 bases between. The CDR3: CASSSSGFLNTEAFF. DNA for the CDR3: TGTGCCAGCAGTTCATCAGGGTTTCTGAACACTGAAGCTTTCTTT.

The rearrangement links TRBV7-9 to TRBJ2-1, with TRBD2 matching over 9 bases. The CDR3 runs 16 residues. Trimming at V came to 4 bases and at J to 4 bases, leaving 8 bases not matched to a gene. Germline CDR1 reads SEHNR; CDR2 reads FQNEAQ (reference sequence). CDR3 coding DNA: TGTGCCAGCAGCTCCGGCCGCGGGGGGGGTTACAATGAGCAGTTCTTC. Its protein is CASSSGRGGGYNEQFF.

CDR3 DNA sequence: TGTGCCAGTAGTGCCAGGGGGGGGCTGGGCAATCAGCCCCAGCATTTT. This codes for CASSARGGLGNQPQHF. The genes are TRBV19 and TRBJ1-5; 7 nucleotides align to TRBD1. Germline V gene sequence: CDR1 LNHDA, CDR2 SQIVND (reference sequence). Unmatched junction bases numbered 9, after V lost 5 bases and J lost 2 bases. The CDR3 totals 16 residues.

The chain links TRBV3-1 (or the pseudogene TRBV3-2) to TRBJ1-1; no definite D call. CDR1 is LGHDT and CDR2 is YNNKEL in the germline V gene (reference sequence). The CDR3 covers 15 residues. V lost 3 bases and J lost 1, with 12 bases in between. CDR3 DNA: TGTGCCAGCAGCCACGGCCCGCAGCGGAACACTGAAGCTTTCTTT. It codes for CASSHGPQRNTEAFF.

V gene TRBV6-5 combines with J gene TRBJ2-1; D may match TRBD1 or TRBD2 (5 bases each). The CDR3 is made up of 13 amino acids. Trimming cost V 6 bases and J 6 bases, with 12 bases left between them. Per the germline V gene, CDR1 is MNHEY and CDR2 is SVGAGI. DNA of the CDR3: TGTGCCAGCAGGGGGGTTGGGTTCAATGAGCAGTTCTTC. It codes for CASRGVGFNEQFF.

CDR3 residues: CASTPWGDRGDEQFF. The CDR3 nucleotides are TGTGCCAGCACCCCGTGGGGGGACAGGGGCGACGAGCAGTTCTTC. The chain has TRBV7-3 and TRBJ2-1, with 10 bases aligning to TRBD1. J gave up 10 bases and V 7 bases, and 13 bases lay outside the gene matches. This CDR3 region has 15 residues. Germline CDR1 and CDR2: SGHTA and FQGTGA.

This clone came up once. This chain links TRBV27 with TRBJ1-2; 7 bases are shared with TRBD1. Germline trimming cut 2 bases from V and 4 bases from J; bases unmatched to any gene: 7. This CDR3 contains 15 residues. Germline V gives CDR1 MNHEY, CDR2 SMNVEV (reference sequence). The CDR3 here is CASSLTGRGVYGYTF. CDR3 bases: TGTGCCAGCAGTTTAACCGGCAGGGGGGTCTATGGCTACACCTTC.

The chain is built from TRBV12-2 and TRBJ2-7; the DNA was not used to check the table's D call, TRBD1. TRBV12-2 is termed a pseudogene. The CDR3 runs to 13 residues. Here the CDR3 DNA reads TGTGCAAGTCGCGCTGACAGGGACTACGAGCAGTACTTC. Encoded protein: CASRADRDYEQYF.

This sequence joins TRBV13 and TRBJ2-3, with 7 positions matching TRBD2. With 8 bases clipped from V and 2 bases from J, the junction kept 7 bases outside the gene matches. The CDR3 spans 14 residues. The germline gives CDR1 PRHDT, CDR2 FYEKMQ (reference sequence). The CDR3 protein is CASGRGVHTDTQYF. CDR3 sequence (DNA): TGTGCCAGCGGACGGGGGGTACACACAGATACGCAGTATTTT.

The CDR3 loop reads CASSSPAGAYNEQFF. The CDR3, as DNA: TGTGCCAGCAGTTCCCCGGCGGGGGCATACAATGAGCAGTTCTTC. The V gene is TRBV6-5, the J gene TRBJ2-1, with a possible D match to TRBD2 (7 bases). Germline V gene lookup returns CDR1 MNHEY and CDR2 SVGAGI. This CDR3 comprises 15 residues. Between the trimmed V and J ends, which lost 4 bases and 4 bases, there was a span of 14 bases.

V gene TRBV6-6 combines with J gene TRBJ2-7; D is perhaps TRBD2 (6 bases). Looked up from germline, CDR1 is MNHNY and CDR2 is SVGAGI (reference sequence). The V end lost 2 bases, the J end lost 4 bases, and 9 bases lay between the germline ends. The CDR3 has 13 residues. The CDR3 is CASSYLGGYEQYF. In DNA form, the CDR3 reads TGTGCCAGCAGTTACCTCGGGGGTTACGAGCAGTACTTC.

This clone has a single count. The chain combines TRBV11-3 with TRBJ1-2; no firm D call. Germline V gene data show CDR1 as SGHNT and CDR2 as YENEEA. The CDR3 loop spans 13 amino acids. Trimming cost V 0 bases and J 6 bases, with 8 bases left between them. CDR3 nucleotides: TGTGCCAGCAGCTTAGATTTAGTCCATGGCTACACCTTC. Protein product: CASSLDLVHGYTF.

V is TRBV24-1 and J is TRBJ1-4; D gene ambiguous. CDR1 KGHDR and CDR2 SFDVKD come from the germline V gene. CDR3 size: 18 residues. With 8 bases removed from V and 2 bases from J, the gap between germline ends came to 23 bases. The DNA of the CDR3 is TGTGCCACCACTAGTCGTGGGGAAGGGTCTAAGACTAATGAAAAACTGTTTTTT. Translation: CATTSRGEGSKTNEKLFF.